This T cell receptor beta chain was documented in a study of blood T cell repertoires in COVID-19. On the study more broadly: In each case, the material was cDNA or gDNA derived from T cells, B-cell-depleted T cells, or PBMCs.

The CDR3 runs to 13 residues. V trimming: 3 bases; J trimming: 5 bases; junction bases outside the gene matches: 2. Germline V lookup: CDR1 ENHRY, CDR2 SYGVKD. Measured with immunoSEQ multiplex PCR; TCRdb has only the in-frame clones, and not every one. Of some 200,000 clones in the sample, approximately 87% were seen once. Sequencing was performed on peripheral blood. This clonotype originated in a woman aged 60 to 75 with COVID-19, enrolled during active disease. The chain recombines TRBV10-3 with TRBJ1-1; 8 nucleotides line up with TRBD1. The CDR3 DNA reads TGTGCCATCAGTGAAAGGACAGGGACTGAAGCTTTCTTT. It specifies CAISERTGTEAFF.